A single sample is the source of the 27 T cell receptor beta chains below, sequenced in a study of post-analysis software for immune sequencing data. General study points: Compared with controls, patients had more of about 5 TRBV segments, including TRBV5-6, TRBV5-1 and TRBV20-1.

Unique molecular identifiers had been added to the TCR beta cDNA libraries. Each CDR3 protein gets one entry after TCRdb re-called the PCR reads with MiXCR. This table has almost 700,000 distinct CDR3 sequences, about 60% appearing once. The antigens for these receptors are not known. Sequenced sample: blood. All receptors derive from a girl aged 2 to 9 with multiple sclerosis.

The chain recombines TRBV6-1 with TRBJ2-1, with D possibly matching TRBD2 (6 bases). The germline V gene encodes CDR1 MNHNS and CDR2 SASEGT. The length of the CDR3 is 16 residues. Trimming removed 3 bases at V and 5 bases at J, with 17 bases between. This CDR3 reads CASSEEGLSFNNEQFF. CDR3 bases: TGTGCCAGCAGTGAGGAGGGGCTGTCATTTAACAATGAGCAGTTCTTC.

The chain has TRBV27 and TRBJ2-4; D is possibly TRBD1 (6 bases). Germline V gives CDR1 MNHEY, CDR2 SMNVEV (reference sequence). This CDR3 contains 15 residues. The V and J ends lost 2 bases and 0 bases respectively, with 8 bases between them. CDR3 in amino acids: CASSLKGGAKNIQYF. The DNA for the CDR3 is TGTGCCAGCAGTTTAAAAGGGGGAGCCAAAAACATTCAGTACTTC.

This rearrangement joins TRBV9 to TRBJ2-1; TRBD2 agrees at 7 bases. With 2 bases clipped from V and 5 bases from J, the junction kept 10 bases outside the gene matches. The CDR3 is made up of 16 amino acids. CDR1 is SGDLS, CDR2 YYNGEE, per germline. CDR3 protein: CASSVGGRNLNNEQFF. DNA of the CDR3: TGTGCCAGCAGCGTCGGCGGGAGAAACCTTAACAATGAGCAGTTCTTC.

V is TRBV19 and J is TRBJ1-1, with D perhaps TRBD1 (5 bases). Germline assignment: CDR1 LNHDA and CDR2 SQIVND (reference sequence). V was cut by 6 bases and J by 6 bases, with 17 bases left in between. The CDR3 has 14 residues. Here the CDR3 reads CASSRVRGSPEAFF. In DNA form, the CDR3 reads TGTGCCAGTAGCCGCGTTAGGGGATCCCCTGAAGCTTTCTTT. The full variable domain, with the rest looked up from reference TRBV19 and TRBJ1-1, is DGGITQSPKYLFRKEGQNVTLSCEQNLNHDAMYWYRQDPGQGLRLIYYSQIVNDFQKGDIAEGYSVSREKKESFPLTVTSAQKNPTAFYLCASSRVRGSPEAFFGQGTRLTVV.

This clonotype was seen a single time. The CDR3 here is CASSSADFMGYGYTF. The DNA of the CDR3 is TGTGCCAGCAGTTCGGCAGATTTCATGGGCTATGGCTACACCTTC. The chain combines TRBV6-2 or TRBV6-3 with TRBJ1-2; D ambiguous. This CDR3 has 15 amino acids. Trimming removed 4 bases at V and 4 bases at J, with 16 bases between. Looked up from germline, CDR1 is MNHEY and CDR2 is SVGEGT.

The V call is TRBV9, the J call TRBJ2-5; 7 bases are a match to TRBD2. After removal of 0 bases from V and 1 base from J, the junction contained 3 bases not matched to a gene. The CDR3 totals 15 residues. CDR1 and CDR2 (germline): SGDLS, YYNGEE. The CDR3 is CASSVDGGIQETQYF. As DNA, the CDR3 is TGTGCCAGCAGCGTAGACGGGGGGATCCAAGAGACCCAGTACTTC.

CDR3 protein: CASSYSGPVQTQYF. Here the CDR3 DNA reads TGTGCCAGCAGTTACTCGGGGCCGGTCCAGACCCAGTACTTC. V is TRBV6-2 or TRBV6-3 and J is TRBJ2-5; TRBD1 is a possible D gene (5 bases). The V and J ends lost 0 bases and 6 bases respectively, with 11 bases between them. This CDR3 region has 14 residues. Germline V gene data show CDR1 as MNHEY and CDR2 as SVGEGT.

The chain joins TRBV10-3 to TRBJ2-1, with unresolved D. CDR1 is ENHRY and CDR2 is SYGVKD in the germline V gene. Trimming removed 8 bases from V and 0 bases from J, with 8 bases in between. The CDR3 runs 13 residues. CDR3 residues: CAIQNSSYNEQFF. The DNA for the CDR3 is TGTGCCATCCAGAACAGCTCCTACAATGAGCAGTTCTTC.

The genes are TRBV6-2 or TRBV6-3 and TRBJ1-6, with 7 bases lining up with TRBD1. Germline CDR1 reads MNHEY; CDR2 reads SVGEGT. The V and J ends lost 6 bases and 8 bases, in that order; junction bases with no gene match: 4. This CDR3 contains 13 residues. CDR3 in amino acids: CASSDRVYSPLHF. The CDR3 DNA is TGTGCCAGCAGCGACAGGGTGTATTCACCCCTCCACTTT.

This rearrangement joins TRBV11-2 to TRBJ2-1; 7 bases match TRBD1. CDR3 length: 18 amino acids. CDR1 and CDR2 from the germline V gene are SGHAT and FQNNGV. V shed 1 base, J shed 0 bases, and the junction held 9 bases outside the gene matches. In nucleotides, the CDR3 is TGTGCCAGCAGCTTAGGCATGACAGGGCCGAGCTCCTACAATGAGCAGTTCTTC. Its translation: CASSLGMTGPSSYNEQFF. Drawing the rest from reference TRBV11-2 and TRBJ2-1, the complete variable domain is EAGVAQSPRYKIIEKRQSVAFWCNPISGHATLYWYQQILGQGPKLLIQFQNNGVVDDSQLPKDRFSAERLKGVDSTLKIQPAKLEDSAVYLCASSLGMTGPSSYNEQFFGPGTRLTVL.

The gene calls are TRBV12-3 or TRBV12-4 and TRBJ2-5; D gene ambiguous. This CDR3 comprises 13 residues. V dropped 6 bases and J dropped 5 bases, with 13 bases sitting between them. CDR3 nucleotides: TGTGCCAGCAGGGCCTGGGATGGGGAGACCCAGTACTTC. Translation: CASRAWDGETQYF.

The chain carries TRBV5-6 and TRBJ2-1; tentatively, D is TRBD2 (5 bases). The CDR3 runs to 15 residues. Trimming shortened V by 2 bases and J by 8 bases, and 17 bases separated the two germline ends. Per germline, CDR1 SGHDT and CDR2 YYEEEE. CDR3 coding DNA: TGTGCCAGCAGCTTAGGAACGGCGGGTTTCGATGAGCAGTTCTTC. This codes for CASSLGTAGFDEQFF. Drawing the rest from reference TRBV5-6 and TRBJ2-1, the complete variable domain is DAGVTQSPTHLIKTRGQQVTLRCSPKSGHDTVSWYQQALGQGPQFIFQYYEEEERQRGNFPDRFSGHQFPNYSSELNVNALLLGDSALYLCASSLGTAGFDEQFFGPGTRLTVL.

This clonotype was recorded a few times. The chain carries TRBV5-5 and TRBJ2-1; 10 positions agree with TRBD2. The CDR3 extends over 15 amino acids. The ends lost 1 base at V and 6 bases at J; junction bases unmatched: 4. In germline, CDR1 is SGHKS, CDR2 YYEKEE (reference sequence). The CDR3 DNA follows: TGTGCCAGCAGCTTGTTGCCTAGCGGGAGCAATGAGCAGTTCTTC. This translates into CASSLLPSGSNEQFF. Full variable domain (rest looked up from reference TRBV5-5 and TRBJ2-1): DAGVTQSPTHLIKTRGQQVTLRCSPISGHKSVSWYQQVLGQGPQFIFQYYEKEERGRGNFPDRFSARQFPNYSSELNVNALLLGDSALYLCASSLLPSGSNEQFFGPGTRLTVL.

This chain uses TRBV7-2 with TRBJ2-3; 8 nucleotides match TRBD1. The germline gives CDR1 SGHTA, CDR2 FQGNSA. Losses at the gene ends were 5 bases for V and 3 bases for J; bases not matched to a gene: 10. The CDR3 covers 16 residues. The CDR3 is CASSPGQGTGTDTQYF. CDR3 in DNA: TGTGCCAGCAGCCCCGGACAGGGCACCGGGACAGATACGCAGTATTTT.

V is TRBV5-6 and J is TRBJ2-4, with D perhaps given as TRBD1 or TRBD2 (5 bases each). Trimming took off 4 bases at V and 0 bases at J, with 8 bases between the two ends. This CDR3 is built from 14 residues. Germline V gives CDR1 SGHDT, CDR2 YYEEEE. This CDR3 reads CASSVGVAKNIQYF. CDR3 DNA: TGTGCCAGCAGCGTGGGGGTAGCCAAAAACATTCAGTACTTC.

The rearrangement uses TRBV5-1 and TRBJ2-2; 11 bases line up with TRBD2. The CDR3 loop spans 17 amino acids. Trimming removed 3 bases from V and 5 bases from J; junction bases left unmatched: 9. Germline CDR1 is SGHRS and CDR2 is YFSETQ. CDR3 loop: CASSSSPTSGETGELFF. In nucleotides, the CDR3 is TGCGCCAGCAGCTCATCTCCGACTAGCGGGGAGACCGGGGAGCTGTTTTTT.

This sequence joins TRBV9 and TRBJ2-5; TRBD2 matches at 12 bases. The CDR3 contains 18 residues. Trimming took 3 bases from V and 1 from J; bases not matched to a gene: 10. Per the germline V gene, CDR1 is SGDLS and CDR2 is YYNGEE. The DNA for the CDR3 is TGTGCCAGCAGCGACGGCCGACTAGCGGGGGACCTCCAAGAGACCCAGTACTTC. Encoded protein: CASSDGRLAGDLQETQYF.

The chain combines TRBV11-2 with TRBJ2-1; 8 nucleotides match TRBD1. After removal of 5 bases from V and 3 bases from J, the junction contained 12 bases not matched to a gene. The V gene's germline CDR1 is SGHAT and CDR2 FQNNGV. The CDR3 sequence is 17 residues long. For the CDR3, the DNA is TGTGCCAGCAGCGATCAGACAGGGGACCATTTCTACAATGAGCAGTTCTTC. Residues: CASSDQTGDHFYNEQFF.

This clonotype was counted between two and nine times. The CDR3 DNA sequence: TGCAGTGCTACCCCAAGGATCGGTTACGAGCAGTACTTC. This encodes CSATPRIGYEQYF. The rearrangement uses TRBV20-1 and TRBJ2-7; no clear D gene. Germline CDR1 DFQATT, CDR2 SNEGSKA (reference sequence). With 4 bases removed from V and 4 bases from J, the gap between germline ends came to 14 bases. The CDR3 covers 13 residues.

The V call is TRBV2, the J call TRBJ2-4, with TRBD2 matching 7 bases. CDR1 SNHLY and CDR2 FYNNEI come from the germline V gene. The CDR3 runs 13 residues. V was pared by 4 bases and J by 7 bases, with 4 bases of the junction left unmatched. The CDR3 DNA reads TGTGCCAGCAGTGGACTAGCAGGGAACATTCAGTACTTC. This translates into CASSGLAGNIQYF.

This clonotype occurred many times. The germline gene is not matched at one end of the junction; a read error may be the cause. This chain's CDR3 is CASSLTGSTDTQYF. CDR3 nucleotides: TGTGCCAGCAGCCTAACAGGGTCCACAGATACGCAGTATTTT. The chain links TRBV7-3 to TRBJ2-3; a weak D match, TRBD1 (6 bases). The CDR3 loop spans 14 amino acids. Per the germline V gene, CDR1 is SGHTA and CDR2 is FQGTGA.

This chain joins TRBV12-3 or TRBV12-4 and TRBJ1-2; weak D call: TRBD1 (5 bases). The CDR3 is made up of 13 amino acids. V gave up 4 bases and J gave up 8 bases, with 14 bases separating them. Here the CDR3 reads CASSSGHLGGYTF. The CDR3, as DNA: TGTGCCAGCAGTTCCGGACATTTGGGCGGCTACACCTTC.

V and J are TRBV18 and TRBJ2-5; perhaps TRBD1 as D (5 bases). V was trimmed by 6 bases and J by 5 bases, leaving 25 bases between them. The CDR3 has 17 residues. Germline CDR1 and CDR2: KGHSH and LQKENI. The CDR3 DNA reads TGTGCCAGCTCCCAAACAGGTCCCTCGGACGGACGGGAGACCCAGTACTTC. Translating gives CASSQTGPSDGRETQYF.

This clonotype came up a few times. The chain carries TRBV21-1 and TRBJ2-1. TRBV21-1 is a pseudogene segment. CDR3 size: 16 residues. As DNA, the CDR3 is TGTGCCAGCAGCAAAGTCACACTAGGGCCATACAATGAGCAGTTCTTC. It specifies CASSKVTLGPYNEQFF.

The V and J genes are TRBV20-1 and TRBJ2-1; TRBD2 agrees at 8 bases. The length of the CDR3 is 16 residues. The J segment lost 2 bases and the V segment lost 1 base, leaving 7 bases of the junction unmatched. Looked up from germline, CDR1 is DFQATT and CDR2 is SNEGSKA (reference sequence). CDR3 DNA: TGCAGTGCTAGAGGAGGTAGCGGGGTTACCTACAATGAGCAGTTCTTC. Translated: CSARGGSGVTYNEQFF.

There are a few counts of this clonotype. CDR3 sequence reads: CASSQGPGANEQFF. Here the CDR3 DNA reads TGCGCCAGCAGCCAAGGGCCAGGGGCCAATGAGCAGTTCTTC. The rearrangement uses TRBV4-3 and TRBJ2-1; TRBD1 might be the D (6 bases). CDR1 and CDR2 from the germline V gene are LGHNA and YSLEER. This CDR3 is 14 amino acids long. V was cut by 1 base and J by 6 bases, with 10 bases left in between.

With respect to this clonotype: A junction boundary mismatches the germline segment, possibly from a read error. The chain recombines TRBV29-1 with TRBJ1-1; no clear D. The CDR3 runs to 12 residues. Germline V gene sequence: CDR1 SQVTM, CDR2 ANQGSEA. The CDR3 sequence: CGVVYSGSEAFF. As DNA, the CDR3 is TGCGGCGTGGTCTATTCTGGCTCTGAAGCTTTCTTT.